Presented here are 18 T cell receptor beta chains from one specimen sequenced in a study of T cells expressing NK-cell markers. No DNA is given; TCRdb re-called the 5' RACE reads and lists each CDR3 protein once. This listing includes a few hundred thousand distinct CDR3 sequences. Sequencing was done on a sample of blood T cells: a sorted CD56 or NKG2C T cell subset, CD4+ or CD8+ T cells, or bulk PBMC T cells (not recorded which). The origin of the receptors is a woman aged 50 to 60 in good health.

The chain carries TRBV6-5 and TRBJ1-5; TCRdb gives TRBD1 as the D gene, but with no DNA this cannot be confirmed. Germline loops: CDR1 MNHEY, CDR2 SVGAGI. The CDR3 spans 15 residues. The CDR3 sequence: CASSFGQGGNQPQHF.

V usage is TRBV2 and J usage is TRBJ2-1; TCRdb picks TRBD1, but there is no DNA to check that call. Germline CDR1 reads SNHLY; CDR2 reads FYNNEI. The CDR3 runs to 15 residues. The CDR3 region is CASSTRQGGYNEQFF.

The genes are TRBV7-2 and TRBJ2-1. In germline, CDR1 is SGHTA, CDR2 FQGNSA. CDR3 length equals 14 residues. This CDR3 is CASRPGSLYNEQFF.

This chain connects TRBV21-1 to TRBJ2-7; TCRdb calls TRBD1, which cannot be checked without DNA. TRBV21-1 is given as a pseudogene. The CDR3 length is 14 residues. CDR3 loop: CASSKGGDRDEQYF.

The V and J genes are TRBV11-2 and TRBJ2-1; the D call of TRBD1 rests on TCRdb alone, since no DNA is present to check it. In germline, CDR1 is SGHAT, CDR2 FQNNGV. The CDR3 consists of 16 residues. The chain's CDR3 is CASSLGGALEGNEQFF.

The V call is TRBV5-5, the J call TRBJ1-1; TCRdb designates TRBD1, a call that cannot be tested without DNA. The CDR3 runs to 17 residues. From germline, CDR1 is SGHKS and CDR2 YYEKEE (reference sequence). CDR3 in amino acids: CASSRSLPTGAVTEAFF.

The rearrangement uses TRBV5-1 and TRBJ2-1; as DNA is missing, the TRBD1 call by TCRdb cannot be tested. Germline V gene lookup returns CDR1 SGHRS and CDR2 YFSETQ. The CDR3 runs 14 residues. This CDR3 is CASSLALGQGNQFF. Full variable domain (rest looked up from reference TRBV5-1 and TRBJ2-1): KAGVTQTPRYLIKTRGQQVTLSCSPISGHRSVSWYQQTPGQGLQFLFEYFSETQRNKGNFPGRFSGRQFSNSRSEMNVSTLELGDSALYLCASSLALGQGNQFFGPGTRLTVL.

The chain is built from TRBV7-9 and TRBJ1-5; TCRdb indicates TRBD1, and absent DNA this call remains unverified. From germline, CDR1 is SEHNR and CDR2 FQNEAQ (reference sequence). This CDR3 has 14 residues. The CDR3 here is CASSLLGPNQPQHF.

V and J are TRBV3-1 and TRBJ2-2. Germline V gene sequence: CDR1 LGHDT, CDR2 YNNKEL (reference sequence). The CDR3 runs to 14 residues. This CDR3 reads CASSQSQGVKELFF.

The chain combines TRBV14 with TRBJ2-2. The CDR3 loop spans 14 amino acids. The germline V gene has CDR1 SGHDN and CDR2 FVKESK. The CDR3 sequence: CASSQDLGAGELFF.

V is TRBV5-1 and J is TRBJ2-5; lacking DNA, the TRBD2 call made by TCRdb goes unchecked. The length of the CDR3 is 14 residues. Per germline, CDR1 SGHRS and CDR2 YFSETQ. The CDR3 protein is CASSRSRGGETQYF.

The chain combines TRBV20-1 with TRBJ1-1; the TCRdb D gene call, TRBD1, has no DNA to confirm it. The CDR3 length is 16 residues. Germline V gives CDR1 DFQATT, CDR2 SNEGSKA (reference sequence). The CDR3 loop reads CSARAGRGTENTEAFF.

The chain links TRBV7-2 to TRBJ2-3; TCRdb designates TRBD2, a call that cannot be tested without DNA. This CDR3 has 16 residues. The germline V gene encodes CDR1 SGHTA and CDR2 FQGNSA. The CDR3 spells CASSLVVAGSTDTQYF.

This chain joins TRBV5-8 and TRBJ1-1. The CDR3 totals 16 residues. Germline assignment: CDR1 SGHTS and CDR2 YDEGEE. CDR3 loop: CASSLLGGGRDTEAFF.

The chain recombines TRBV3-1 with TRBJ2-1; with no DNA, the TCRdb D assignment of TRBD1 cannot be verified. The CDR3 is 13 residues long. Germline CDR1 LGHDT, CDR2 YNNKEL (reference sequence). CDR3 sequence: CASSQSFGAKQFF.

The chain joins TRBV29-1 to TRBJ2-3. Germline V gene data show CDR1 as SQVTM and CDR2 as ANQGSEA. This CDR3 comprises 14 residues. CDR3: CSVGTEVGTDTQYF.

CDR3: CASGRGQGSTDTQYF. The chain joins TRBV12-5 to TRBJ2-3; without DNA, the TCRdb call of TRBD1 cannot be checked. The CDR3 covers 15 residues. CDR1 is LGHNT and CDR2 is FRNRAP in the germline V gene.

This rearrangement joins TRBV9 to TRBJ2-1; TCRdb lists TRBD1, though no DNA is available to test this call. There are 16 residues in the CDR3. From germline, CDR1 is SGDLS and CDR2 YYNGEE. The CDR3 sequence is CASSVDNGGFYNEQFF.